These 29 T cell receptor beta chains share one sample of origin, sequenced in a study of CD8+ T cells in alopecia areata (dated by TCRdb to the late 2010s). Interpreted using the paper, the time point label stands for: around 29 days on oral tofacitinib. According to the study, the label for this sample's treatment or condition signals: oral pan-JAK inhibitor, 5-10 mg twice daily. The library was generated by the immunoSEQ multiplex PCR assay. RNA was extracted from all samples and reverse transcribed into cDNA, which served as template for TCR sequencing. Entries here come from immuneACCESS through TCRdb and include only in-frame sequences with V and J called. Some clones fail to appear in such tables; in the studies checked, an unresolved V gene covers under half of the shortfall, and the cause of the remainder is unknown. Across this sample there are over 150,000 clones, with about three fifths seen only once. Of the sample, 3% to 3.5% falls within the top ten clones.

This material consisted of CD4+ T cells sorted from blood, taken at week 4, from a patient treated with tofacitinib. The receptors stem from a human donor with alopecia areata.

This sequence joins TRBV2 and TRBJ2-5; D is possibly TRBD1 (6 bases). The CDR3 length is 12 residues. V shed 8 bases and J shed 5 bases, with 12 bases lying between them. Per germline, CDR1 SNHLY and CDR2 FYNNEI. CDR3 in amino acids: CASSQGKETQYF. CDR3 coding DNA: TGTGCCAGCTCACAGGGAAAGGAGACCCAGTACTTC.

This clone was observed a few times. This rearrangement joins TRBV5-5 to TRBJ1-2; D ambiguous. Germline V lookup: CDR1 SGHKS, CDR2 YYEKEE (reference sequence). The germline V and J ends were trimmed by 3 bases and 4 bases, with 16 bases remaining between them. The CDR3 runs to 15 residues. CDR3 in amino acids: CASSSAPPLFYGYTF. The CDR3 nucleotides are TGTGCCAGCAGCTCCGCACCGCCCCTCTTCTATGGCTACACCTTC. The full variable domain, completed using reference TRBV5-5 and TRBJ1-2, is DAGVTQSPTHLIKTRGQQVTLRCSPISGHKSVSWYQQVLGQGPQFIFQYYEKEERGRGNFPDRFSARQFPNYSSELNVNALLLGDSALYLCASSSAPPLFYGYTFGSGTRLTVV.

The rearrangement links TRBV2 to TRBJ1-5; no clear D. With 3 bases removed from V and 1 base from J, the gap between germline ends came to 7 bases. Germline CDR1 and CDR2: SNHLY and FYNNEI. This CDR3 comprises 14 residues. Written as DNA, the CDR3 is TGTGCCAGCAGTGATGACGGAAGCAATCAGCCCCAGCATTTT. Its translation is CASSDDGSNQPQHF.

The CDR3 spells CASSWDRGNNSPLHF. CDR3 nucleotide sequence: TGCGCCAGCAGCTGGGACAGGGGAAATAATTCACCCCTCCACTTT. This chain joins TRBV5-1 and TRBJ1-6; TRBD1 matches at 10 bases. The length of the CDR3 is 15 residues. Germline V gene data show CDR1 as SGHRS and CDR2 as YFSETQ. The V and J ends lost 3 bases and 5 bases, in that order; junction bases with no gene match: 2.

There are a few counts of this clone. The chain joins TRBV7-2 to TRBJ1-6, with a weak D call TRBD1 (5 bases). Germline assignment: CDR1 SGHTA and CDR2 FQGNSA. Trimming removed 5 bases from V and 5 bases from J, with 13 bases in between. This CDR3 has 15 amino acids. The CDR3 is CASSLLLGDNSPLHF. In DNA, the CDR3 is TGTGCCAGCAGCCTTCTCCTGGGGGATAATTCACCCCTCCACTTT.

This clone turned up a few times. V is TRBV10-3 and J is TRBJ1-2; TRBD1 matches at 10 bases. The CDR3 extends over 13 amino acids. Germline assignment: CDR1 ENHRY and CDR2 SYGVKD. V lost 4 bases and J lost 4; bases outside the gene matches: 0. The CDR3 nucleotides are TGTGCCATCAGTGGGGACAGGGGCTATGGCTACACCTTC. Residues: CAISGDRGYGYTF.

This chain links TRBV30 with TRBJ1-5, with TRBD1 as a possible D gene (5 bases). Germline values: CDR1 GTSNPN, CDR2 SVGIG (reference sequence). V was trimmed by 1 base and J by 0 bases, leaving 10 bases between them. The CDR3 totals 15 residues. The CDR3, as DNA: TGTGCCTGGAGTGCCGGGACCGGTAGCAATCAGCCCCAGCATTTT. Residues: CAWSAGTGSNQPQHF.

This clone was seen a handful of times. This chain uses TRBV15 with TRBJ1-1; D ambiguous. The CDR3 extends over 14 amino acids. Trimming cost V 2 bases and J 2 bases, with 9 bases left between them. Germline values: CDR1 LNHNV, CDR2 YYDKDF (reference sequence). Here the CDR3 DNA reads TGTGCCACCAGCAGACGGAATACTAACACTGAAGCTTTCTTT. This translates into CATSRRNTNTEAFF.

About this clone itself: Compared with germline, one end of the junction differs, possibly owing to a read error. J is TRBJ1-2 and V is TRBV5-1, with 7 bases aligning to TRBD1. Looked up from germline, CDR1 is SGHRS and CDR2 is YFSETQ. CDR3 length equals 15 residues. CDR3 sequence reads: CASRLDTGEYYGYTF. CDR3 DNA: TGCGCCAGCCGCTTGGATACAGGGGAGTACTATGGCTACACCTTC. The variable domain in full, completed from reference TRBV5-1 and TRBJ1-2, reads KAGVTQTPRYLIKTRGQQVTLSCSPISGHRSVSWYQQTPGQGLQFLFEYFSETQRNKGNFPGRFSGRQFSNSRSEMNVSTLELGDSALYLCASRLDTGEYYGYTFGSGTRLTVV.

The chain recombines TRBV30 with TRBJ2-1; TRBD1 is a possible D gene (6 bases). Trimming cost V 1 base and J 8 bases, with 15 bases left between them. CDR3 length: 14 residues. CDR1 and CDR2 (germline): GTSNPN, SVGIG (reference sequence). CDR3 residues: CAWSAIGTGYEQFF. The CDR3 nucleotides read TGTGCCTGGAGTGCTATAGGTACAGGGTATGAGCAGTTCTTC.

This chain joins TRBV29-1 and TRBJ2-1; 15 nucleotides line up with TRBD2. This CDR3 is built from 13 residues. Trimming took 5 bases from V and 9 from J; bases not matched to a gene: 2. Germline loops: CDR1 SQVTM, CDR2 ANQGSEA. The CDR3 DNA sequence: TGCAGCGTTCCGGGACTAGCGGGGGGTGAGCAGTTCTTC. Amino acids: CSVPGLAGGEQFF.

This clone was recorded a few times. The rearrangement uses TRBV18 and TRBJ1-1; 9 bases align to TRBD1. Germline values: CDR1 KGHSH, CDR2 LQKENI. This CDR3 has 16 residues. The ends lost 3 bases at V and 4 bases at J; junction bases unmatched: 9. The CDR3 region has the DNA TGTGCCAGCTCACCCGGGACAGGGAGGGTAGGCACTGAAGCTTTCTTT. Translating it yields CASSPGTGRVGTEAFF.

The chain joins TRBV2 to TRBJ1-5; D unresolved. CDR3 length: 13 amino acids. Trimming removed 7 bases at V and 6 bases at J, with 13 bases between. Germline V gene lookup returns CDR1 SNHLY and CDR2 FYNNEI. The CDR3 coding sequence is TGTGCCAGCACGGCTGAGGTTACTCAGCCCCAGCATTTT. The encoded protein is CASTAEVTQPQHF.

The rearrangement links TRBV28 to TRBJ2-7, with 7 bases fitting TRBD1. Trimming removed 5 bases from V and 0 bases from J; junction bases left unmatched: 13. Per germline, CDR1 MDHEN and CDR2 SYDVKM. The CDR3 is made up of 17 amino acids. The CDR3 DNA reads TGTGCCAGCAGTCTATTCTCCCTGGGACAGTTCTCCTACGAGCAGTACTTC. Its translation: CASSLFSLGQFSYEQYF.

This clone was seen once. The chain couples TRBV27 to TRBJ1-2; 11 bases are a match to TRBD1. J lost 3 bases, V lost 6 bases, and 3 bases had no gene match. Germline values: CDR1 MNHEY, CDR2 SMNVEV (reference sequence). CDR3 length equals 14 residues. CDR3 nucleotides: TGTGCCAGCAGCCGGGACAGGGGGGACTATGGCTACACCTTC. It is translated as CASSRDRGDYGYTF.

The CDR3 DNA is TGCGCCAGCAGCTTGGGAGAGCGGGGCGGGACACGGTCCTACGAGCAGTACTTC. Its translation is CASSLGERGGTRSYEQYF. The chain links TRBV5-1 to TRBJ2-7; maybe TRBD2 (7 bases). V lost 0 bases and J lost 1, with 20 bases in between. Germline V gene data show CDR1 as SGHRS and CDR2 as YFSETQ. There are 18 residues in the CDR3.

The J gene is TRBJ2-1, the V gene TRBV10-3; 12 bases agree with TRBD2. This CDR3 contains 13 residues. J lost 6 bases, V lost 11 bases, and 5 bases had no gene match. Germline V lookup: CDR1 ENHRY, CDR2 SYGVKD. The CDR3 nucleotides are TGTGCCTCTAGCGGGGGGGCGGGCAATGAGCAGTTCTTC. Its translation: CASSGGAGNEQFF.

This clone was recorded a few times. The chain uses TRBV10-3 and TRBJ1-6; perhaps TRBD1 as D (6 bases). CDR1 is ENHRY, CDR2 SYGVKD, per germline. The CDR3 totals 16 residues. V lost 3 bases and J lost 7, with 16 bases in between. CDR3 DNA sequence: TGTGCCATCAGTGATTACAGGGAAGGGAAAAATTCACCCCTCCACTTT. Translation: CAISDYREGKNSPLHF.

This chain joins TRBV4-2 and TRBJ2-7; TRBD1 matches 8 bases. CDR1 and CDR2 (germline): LGHNA, YNFKEQ. The CDR3 extends over 18 amino acids. V dropped 0 bases and J dropped 1; count of bases not matched to a gene: 11. The DNA for the CDR3 is TGTGCCAGCAGCCAAGATCGCACGCCGGGACAGGCGTCCTACGAGCAGTACTTC. Residues: CASSQDRTPGQASYEQYF.

This chain connects TRBV18 to TRBJ2-5; D ambiguous. The CDR3 contains 14 residues. Trimming pared 2 bases from V and 4 bases from J, leaving 11 bases between. CDR1 KGHSH and CDR2 LQKENI come from the germline V gene. The CDR3 is CASSPKARAETQYF. In nucleotides, the CDR3 is TGTGCCAGCTCACCAAAGGCTAGGGCAGAGACCCAGTACTTC.

The rearrangement links TRBV5-4 to TRBJ2-7; 12 bases match TRBD1. The V segment lost 3 bases and the J segment 1 base; nucleotides outside the gene matches: 5. Germline loops: CDR1 SGHNT, CDR2 YYREEE (reference sequence). CDR3 size: 16 residues. The CDR3 sequence: CASSSRDRGPSYEQYF. CDR3 nucleotide sequence: TGTGCCAGCAGCTCGCGGGACAGGGGGCCATCCTACGAGCAGTACTTC.

The rearrangement uses TRBV25-1 and TRBJ2-7; D not certain. The CDR3 runs to 11 residues. The V and J ends lost 6 bases and 6 bases respectively, with 9 bases between them. CDR1 and CDR2 (germline): MGHDK, SYGVNS. CDR3 sequence (DNA): TGTGCCAGCAGCAAATACCGCGAGCAGTACTTC. Translated, it gives CASSKYREQYF.

This clone was observed a handful of times. The V and J genes are TRBV6-7 and TRBJ2-2; 7 nucleotides line up with TRBD1. TRBV6-7 qualifies as an ORF whose function is uncertain. There are 14 residues in the CDR3. V lost 9 bases to trimming and J lost 5 bases; unmatched junction nucleotides: 9. This CDR3 is CARTGLIGTGELFF. The CDR3 region has the DNA TGTGCCAGGACAGGGTTAATCGGGACCGGGGAGCTGTTTTTT.

This clone was picked up a small number of times. V is TRBV27 and J is TRBJ2-5; D gene uncertain. The J call may be incorrect, as the DNA end agrees better with TRBJ2-7. The CDR3 spans 11 residues. Germline V lookup: CDR1 MNHEY, CDR2 SMNVEV (reference sequence). The CDR3 DNA reads as TGTGCCAGCAGTTTTCCGGACGAGCAGTACTTC. This encodes CASSFPDEQYF.

The chain employs TRBV9 and TRBJ2-3; TRBD1 agrees at 9 bases. CDR3 length: 13 amino acids. Germline V CDR1 and CDR2: SGDLS, YYNGEE. V lost 7 bases, J lost 1 base, and 1 base stayed unmatched. This CDR3 is CASDRGGTDTQYF. Here the CDR3 DNA reads TGTGCCAGCGACAGGGGGGGCACAGATACGCAGTATTTT.

The J gene is TRBJ1-1, the V gene TRBV4-1; possible D gene TRBD1, 5 bases. The CDR3 is 15 residues long. The germline gives CDR1 MGHRA, CDR2 YSYEKL. V was pared by 7 bases and J by 1 base, with 16 bases between. The CDR3 spells CASNSPGRRNTEAFF. The CDR3, as DNA: TGCGCCAGCAACTCTCCGGGACGGCGGAACACTGAAGCTTTCTTT.

The rearrangement uses TRBV4-1 and TRBJ2-7; D gene ambiguous. The V and J ends lost 2 bases and 1 base respectively, with 9 bases between them. This CDR3 spans 14 amino acids. Germline values: CDR1 MGHRA, CDR2 YSYEKL. This chain's CDR3 is CASSQPQHSYEQYF. The CDR3, as DNA: TGCGCCAGCAGCCAACCCCAACATTCCTACGAGCAGTACTTC.

This sequence joins TRBV7-8 and TRBJ2-4; D unclear. Deletions cut 1 base from V and 2 bases from J, with 6 bases between. Germline V gene sequence: CDR1 SGHVS, CDR2 FQNEAQ. This CDR3 spans 14 amino acids. The CDR3 nucleotides read TGTGCCAGCAGCTTAGACAGCACCAAAAACATTCAGTACTTC. Amino acid sequence: CASSLDSTKNIQYF.

This clone came up once. CDR3 in amino acids: CAWSVQAHRNSPLHF. In DNA form, the CDR3 reads TGTGCCTGGAGTGTACAGGCTCACAGGAATTCACCCCTCCACTTT. This chain joins TRBV30 and TRBJ1-6; D might be TRBD1 (5 bases). Deletions cut 0 bases from V and 7 bases from J, with 13 bases between. Per germline, CDR1 GTSNPN and CDR2 SVGIG (reference sequence). The CDR3 consists of 15 residues.